This is a list of T cell receptor beta chains from one sample in a study of siplizumab effects on memory and regulatory T cells. Some clones are missing from TCRdb's copy, which holds only in-frame ones; the method was immunoSEQ multiplex PCR. The sample includes 85,000 to 130,000 clones, 94% of them seen just once. The material sequenced was Tregs sorted from blood. The source is a human donor in good health. The CDR3 runs from the conserved cysteine through the conserved F or W. Each record gives: D gene, J gene, clone size, V gene, CDR3 protein, CDR3 DNA. A D gene is named only where the DNA matches it firmly. Size tells how often a clone was seen (once, few, many) or the class of an expanded clone, and some rows leave it out.

>NA|TRBJ2-7|NA|TRBV28
CASSLPLLSEQYF
TGTGCCAGCAGTTTACCCCTGTTGAGCGAGCAGTACTTC
>TRBD1|TRBJ1-1|few|TRBV9
CASSVGQGEAFF
TGTGCCAGCAGCGTAGGACAGGGGGAAGCTTTCTTT
>TRBD2|TRBJ2-4|NA|TRBV28
CASSRMGLAVAKNIQYF
TGTGCCAGCAGTCGGATGGGACTAGCGGTAGCCAAAAACATTCAGTACTTC
>NA|TRBJ1-2|NA|TRBV7-8
CASSLNVVLYGYTF
TGTGCCAGCAGCTTAAACGTCGTCCTATATGGCTACACCTTC
>TRBD1|TRBJ1-1|NA|TRBV7-6
CASSLGTGAITEAFF
TGTGCCAGCAGCTTAGGGACAGGGGCCATCACTGAAGCTTTCTTT
>NA|TRBJ1-1|NA|TRBV7-9
CASSLARLVNTEAFF
TGTGCCAGCAGCTTAGCTCGGTTAGTGAACACTGAAGCTTTCTTT
>TRBD1|TRBJ2-5|NA|TRBV18
CASSPRDRRQETQYF
TGTGCCAGCTCACCACGGGACAGGCGGCAAGAGACCCAGTACTTC
>TRBD2|TRBJ2-7|once|TRBV28
CASSSQPGLAGALAYEQYF
TGTGCCAGCAGTTCGCAACCGGGACTAGCGGGAGCTTTGGCGTACGAGCAGTACTTC
>TRBD2|TRBJ2-2|NA|TRBV4-1
CASSPLLAGTNTGGLFF
TGCGCCAGCAGCCCGTTACTAGCGGGGACGAACACCGGGGGGCTGTTTTTT
>TRBD1|TRBJ2-7|few|TRBV2
CASGRDRVYEQYF
TGTGCCAGCGGCAGGGACAGGGTCTACGAGCAGTACTTC
>TRBD2|TRBJ2-5|once|TRBV4-2
CASSSTGRGMGETQYF
TGTGCCAGCAGCTCCACCGGGAGGGGCATGGGTGAGACCCAGTACTTC
>NA|TRBJ2-7|NA|TRBV10-3
CAISELQGYEQYF
TGTGCCATCAGTGAGTTACAGGGCTACGAGCAGTACTTC
>NA|TRBJ1-4|once|TRBV28
CASSLEATDEKLFF
TGTGCCAGCAGTTTAGAGGCCACAGATGAAAAACTGTTTTTT
>NA|TRBJ1-1|NA|TRBV7-9
CASSLHTEAFF
TGTGCCAGCAGCCTACACACTGAAGCTTTCTTT
>NA|TRBJ1-3|NA|TRBV28
CASTLFVGLSGNTIYF
TGTGCCAGCACCCTTTTTGTGGGCCTATCCGGAAACACCATATATTTT
>NA|TRBJ2-7|NA|TRBV18
CASSPSGAYEQYF
TGTGCCAGCTCACCATCGGGCGCCTACGAGCAGTACTTC
>NA|TRBJ2-3|NA|TRBV5-6
CASRRPTDTQYF
TGTGCCAGCAGGCGTCCCACAGATACGCAGTATTTT
>NA|TRBJ2-3|NA|TRBV23-1
CAKRGLDTQYF
TGCGCCAAACGGGGGTTAGATACGCAGTATTTT
>NA|TRBJ1-3|NA|TRBV6-5
CASSYSRSGNTIYF
TGTGCCAGCAGTTACTCGAGATCTGGAAACACCATATATTTT
>NA|TRBJ2-7|NA|TRBV6-5
CASTRGDEQYF
TGTGCCAGCACCAGAGGGGACGAGCAGTACTTC
>NA|TRBJ2-7|NA|TRBV6-5
CASGRGTYEQYF
TGTGCCAGCGGTAGGGGGACCTACGAGCAGTACTTC
>TRBD1|TRBJ1-2|NA|TRBV7-9
CASSVGQGAGYTF
TGTGCCAGCAGCGTCGGACAGGGGGCCGGCTACACCTTC
>NA|TRBJ2-7|NA|TRBV6-6
CASSYRVQGSYEQYF
TGTGCCAGCAGTTACAGGGTACAGGGATCCTACGAGCAGTACTTC
>NA|TRBJ2-2|NA|TRBV2
CASRKTGTSNTGELFF
TGTGCCAGCAGAAAGACCGGGACATCCAACACCGGGGAGCTGTTTTTT
>NA|TRBJ2-3|NA|TRBV19
CASSIQGYPTDTQYF
TGTGCCAGTAGTATTCAGGGGTATCCCACAGATACGCAGTATTTT
>NA|TRBJ1-1|once|TRBV7-2
CASSYLSGVTEAFF
TGTGCCAGCAGCTATTTGAGTGGGGTCACTGAAGCTTTCTTT
>NA|TRBJ1-6|NA|TRBV4-1
CASSQNQGGSYSPLHF
TGCGCCAGCAGCCAGAATCAGGGCGGGTCATATTCACCCCTCCACTTT
>TRBD1|TRBJ2-7|once|TRBV27
CASSSQGAAYEQYF
TGTGCCAGCAGTTCGCAGGGGGCCGCCTACGAGCAGTACTTC
>NA|TRBJ1-1|NA|TRBV19
CASSAGVTEAFF
TGTGCCAGTAGTGCGGGGGTCACTGAAGCTTTCTTT
>NA|TRBJ2-5|once|TRBV1
CTSSQDATQYF
TGCACCAGCAGCCAAGATGCGACCCAGTACTTC
>NA|TRBJ1-5|once|TRBV28
CASRQGGTSNQPQHF
TGTGCCAGCAGACAAGGTGGCACCAGCAATCAGCCCCAGCATTTT
>TRBD2|TRBJ2-7|NA|TRBV6-6
CASSPYGLAGVDEQYF
TGTGCCAGCAGCCCATACGGACTAGCGGGAGTTGACGAGCAGTACTTC